These T cell receptor beta chains were read from a single sample in a study of PD-1 blockade in classical Hodgkin lymphoma. The table came from immunoSEQ multiplex PCR; TCRdb's copy has only in-frame clones and leaves some out. The sample shows approximately 2,000 clones, around 85% of them seen only once. The source was CD4+ T cells from blood, collected before the fourth cycle of nivolumab. The receptors originated from a human donor with classical Hodgkin lymphoma. CDR3s include the opening cysteine and the closing phenylalanine or tryptophan. Each record gives: CDR3 DNA, CDR3 protein, CDR3 length, J gene, V gene, D gene, clone size. D genes are given only for firm matches. Clone size, where shown, is once, few, many, or a class for clones that have expanded.

CDR3 DNA: TGCGCCAGCAGCTTGGCCGGGACTAGCGGCTACAATGAGCAGTTCTTC
CDR3 protein: CASSLAGTSGYNEQFF
CDR3 length: 16
J gene: TRBJ2-1
V gene: TRBV5-1
D gene: TRBD2
clone size: .

CDR3 DNA: TGTGCCAGCAGTGGACATTACCTTACCTATGGCTACACCTTC
CDR3 protein: CASSGHYLTYGYTF
CDR3 length: 14
J gene: TRBJ1-2
V gene: TRBV6-1
D gene: .
clone size: .

CDR3 DNA: TGTGCCAGCAGCCGGGACAGGGGGTTCTACGAGCAGTACTTC
CDR3 protein: CASSRDRGFYEQYF
CDR3 length: 14
J gene: TRBJ2-7
V gene: TRBV5-3
D gene: TRBD1
clone size: .

CDR3 DNA: TGTGCCTGGAGTGAGAGTCAGGGTCTTACCTACGAGCAGTACTTC
CDR3 protein: CAWSESQGLTYEQYF
CDR3 length: 15
J gene: TRBJ2-7
V gene: TRBV30
D gene: .
clone size: once

CDR3 DNA: TGTGCCAGCAGCTTAGCGCGGGACTCTGGGGCCAACGTCCTGACTTTC
CDR3 protein: CASSLARDSGANVLTF
CDR3 length: 16
J gene: TRBJ2-6
V gene: TRBV7-6
D gene: .
clone size: .

CDR3 DNA: TGTGCCAGCAGCCCTTGGAACAATGAGCAGTTCTTC
CDR3 protein: CASSPWNNEQFF
CDR3 length: 12
J gene: TRBJ2-1
V gene: TRBV7-2
D gene: .
clone size: .

CDR3 DNA: TGTGCCAGCTCACCCGACCTCCGGGACGCCCTCACTGAAGCTTTCTTT
CDR3 protein: CASSPDLRDALTEAFF
CDR3 length: 16
J gene: TRBJ1-1
V gene: TRBV18
D gene: .
clone size: .

CDR3 DNA: TGTGCCAGCTCTCCCCCCCGACAGGGCGGAACTGAAGCTTTCTTT
CDR3 protein: CASSPPRQGGTEAFF
CDR3 length: 15
J gene: TRBJ1-1
V gene: TRBV18
D gene: TRBD1
clone size: .

CDR3 DNA: TGTGCCAGCAGCTTAGATGGGGGCCCAAGCTCTGGAAACACCATATATTTT
CDR3 protein: CASSLDGGPSSGNTIYF
CDR3 length: 17
J gene: TRBJ1-3
V gene: TRBV11-3
D gene: .
clone size: .

CDR3 DNA: TGTGCCAGCAGTCCGAACCTGCTCTACGAGCAGTACTTC
CDR3 protein: CASSPNLLYEQYF
CDR3 length: 13
J gene: TRBJ2-7
V gene: TRBV28
D gene: .
clone size: .

CDR3 DNA: TGCGCCAGCAGCTTGGCGGACAGGGGGGGGTCCTACGAGCAGTACTTC
CDR3 protein: CASSLADRGGSYEQYF
CDR3 length: 16
J gene: TRBJ2-7
V gene: TRBV5-1
D gene: TRBD1
clone size: .

CDR3 DNA: TGTGCCAGCAGTTTTGGGGGGGCCCCCTATAATTCACCCCTCCACTTT
CDR3 protein: CASSFGGAPYNSPLHF
CDR3 length: 16
J gene: TRBJ1-6
V gene: TRBV28
D gene: .
clone size: .

CDR3 DNA: TGTGCCTGGAGTGTACGAGCGTCTGCTCACGGCTACACCTTC
CDR3 protein: CAWSVRASAHGYTF
CDR3 length: 14
J gene: TRBJ1-2
V gene: TRBV30
D gene: .
clone size: .

CDR3 DNA: TGTGCCAGCAGGGCGGGGGGTGGTGGGCTAGATGGCTACACCTTC
CDR3 protein: CASRAGGGGLDGYTF
CDR3 length: 15
J gene: TRBJ1-2
V gene: TRBV11-2
D gene: .
clone size: .

CDR3 DNA: TGTGCCAGCAGCGCGGCCCGCCCGAATGTGAAAGCTTTCTTT
CDR3 protein: CASSAARPNVKAFF
CDR3 length: 14
J gene: TRBJ1-1
V gene: TRBV5-6
D gene: .
clone size: .

CDR3 DNA: TGTGCCAGCAGCTTATTACCGGGACAGGGAACCTACGAGCAGTACTTC
CDR3 protein: CASSLLPGQGTYEQYF
CDR3 length: 16
J gene: TRBJ2-7
V gene: TRBV7-6
D gene: TRBD1
clone size: .

CDR3 DNA: TGTGCCAGCACGCCGGACATAGACAATGAGCAGTTCTTC
CDR3 protein: CASTPDIDNEQFF
CDR3 length: 13
J gene: TRBJ2-1
V gene: TRBV2
D gene: .
clone size: few

CDR3 DNA: TGTGCCAGCAGCTCGGACAGGGATATGTTCCACAATGAGCAGTTCTTC
CDR3 protein: CASSSDRDMFHNEQFF
CDR3 length: 16
J gene: TRBJ2-1
V gene: TRBV13
D gene: TRBD1
clone size: .

CDR3 DNA: TGTGCCTCGCGTGGACAGGGGGCCTACAATGAGCAGTTCTTC
CDR3 protein: CASRGQGAYNEQFF
CDR3 length: 14
J gene: TRBJ2-1
V gene: TRBV30
D gene: TRBD1
clone size: .

CDR3 DNA: TGTGCCAGCAGCTTATTTTACTCGGACAATGAGCAGTTCTTC
CDR3 protein: CASSLFYSDNEQFF
CDR3 length: 14
J gene: TRBJ2-1
V gene: TRBV11-3
D gene: .
clone size: .

CDR3 DNA: TGTGCCAGCAGCTCACGACAGGGAACCTACGAGCAGTACTTC
CDR3 protein: CASSSRQGTYEQYF
CDR3 length: 14
J gene: TRBJ2-7
V gene: TRBV13
D gene: TRBD1
clone size: .

CDR3 DNA: TGTGCCAGCAGCGTCAACCTACCGGGACCCGGGGAGCTGTTTTTT
CDR3 protein: CASSVNLPGPGELFF
CDR3 length: 15
J gene: TRBJ2-2
V gene: TRBV6-5
D gene: .
clone size: .

CDR3 DNA: TGTGCCAGCAGCTTCGGGGTTGGGGGGCTAGTCCTCTTCACAGATACGCAGTATTTT
CDR3 protein: CASSFGVGGLVLFTDTQYF
CDR3 length: 19
J gene: TRBJ2-3
V gene: TRBV7-6
D gene: .
clone size: .

CDR3 DNA: TGCAGCGGGTCCCAGGGAGGTAACACTGAAGCTTTCTTT
CDR3 protein: CSGSQGGNTEAFF
CDR3 length: 13
J gene: TRBJ1-1
V gene: TRBV29-1
D gene: .
clone size: .

CDR3 DNA: TGTGCCAGCAGCTTAACTCCCACTAGCGGGGTCCACGAGCAGTACTTC
CDR3 protein: CASSLTPTSGVHEQYF
CDR3 length: 16
J gene: TRBJ2-7
V gene: TRBV7-3
D gene: TRBD2
clone size: .

CDR3 DNA: TGTGCCAGTAGTTCACGTTGGGCGAACACTGAAGCTTTCTTT
CDR3 protein: CASSSRWANTEAFF
CDR3 length: 14
J gene: TRBJ1-1
V gene: TRBV19
D gene: .
clone size: .

CDR3 DNA: TGTGCCATCAGTGAAGGACCCTCAGATACGCAGTATTTT
CDR3 protein: CAISEGPSDTQYF
CDR3 length: 13
J gene: TRBJ2-3
V gene: TRBV10-3
D gene: .
clone size: .

CDR3 DNA: TGTGCCAGCAGCTTATCGAGGGGTCGCGCCTACGAGCAGTACTTC
CDR3 protein: CASSLSRGRAYEQYF
CDR3 length: 15
J gene: TRBJ2-7
V gene: TRBV7-6
D gene: .
clone size: once

CDR3 DNA: TGTGCCAGCAGTTTATGGATGGGACAAACCCGCAATCAGCCCCAGCATTTT
CDR3 protein: CASSLWMGQTRNQPQHF
CDR3 length: 17
J gene: TRBJ1-5
V gene: TRBV28
D gene: .
clone size: few